These 10 T cell receptor beta chains share one sample of origin, sequenced in a study of blood T cell repertoires in COVID-19. TCRdb's table, derived via immunoSEQ multiplex PCR, lists solely in-frame clones and lacks some. The sample carries roughly 250,000 clones, 80% to 90% recorded once. The specimen sequenced was PBMCs or T cells enriched from blood (not recorded which). The receptors derive from a woman in her forties who had been exposed to COVID-19.

V and J are TRBV3-1 (or the pseudogene TRBV3-2) and TRBJ2-2; a weak D match, TRBD1 (6 bases). This CDR3 comprises 14 residues. With 3 bases removed from V and 6 bases from J, the gap between germline ends came to 11 bases. Germline CDR1 LGHDT, CDR2 YNNKEL (reference sequence). The CDR3 region has the DNA TGTGCCAGCAGCCAGGGTAGGGGGTCCGGGGAGCTGTTTTTT. Protein sequence: CASSQGRGSGELFF.

As concerns this clone: Relative to the germline gene, one junction end is altered; a read error may explain this. In DNA, the CDR3 is TGTGCTAGTATCGGGGGGGATTACTACAATGAGCAGTTCTTC. Translated: CASIGGDYYNEQFF. V usage is TRBV19 and J usage is TRBJ2-1; the match to TRBD2 covers 8 bases. Germline assignment: CDR1 LNHDA and CDR2 SQIVND (reference sequence). The CDR3 spans 14 residues.

V gene TRBV4-3 combines with J gene TRBJ1-1; D unclear. Between the trimmed V and J ends, which lost 0 bases and 10 bases, there was a span of 12 bases. CDR3 size: 13 residues. Germline CDR1 is LGHNA and CDR2 is YSLEER. This chain's CDR3 is CASSQDPPGIAFF. Here the CDR3 DNA reads TGCGCCAGCAGCCAAGACCCCCCGGGGATAGCTTTCTTT.

This chain joins TRBV5-8 and TRBJ2-1; a possible D gene is TRBD2 (6 bases). Trimming pared 0 bases from V and 8 bases from J, leaving 12 bases between. The germline gives CDR1 SGHTS, CDR2 YDEGEE. The CDR3 totals 14 residues. The CDR3: CASSLGVLADEQFF. The CDR3 DNA reads as TGTGCCAGCAGCTTGGGGGTACTAGCTGATGAGCAGTTCTTC.

This sequence joins TRBV9 and TRBJ1-1; unclear D gene. V gave up 0 bases and J gave up 5 bases, with 8 bases separating them. This CDR3 has 13 residues. Germline CDR1 reads SGDLS; CDR2 reads YYNGEE. CDR3 loop: CASSVGSRTEAFF. The CDR3 nucleotides read TGTGCCAGCAGCGTAGGGAGTAGGACTGAAGCTTTCTTT. Drawing the rest from reference TRBV9 and TRBJ1-1, the complete variable domain is DSGVTQTPKHLITATGQRVTLRCSPRSGDLSVYWYQQSLDQGLQFLIQYYNGEERAKGNILERFSAQQFPDLHSELNLSSLELGDSALYFCASSVGSRTEAFFGQGTRLTVV.

The V gene is TRBV7-3, the J gene TRBJ2-2, with a weak D call TRBD2 (5 bases). CDR1 is SGHTA, CDR2 FQGTGA, per germline. Trimming left V 3 bases short and J 2 bases short, with 13 bases between. CDR3 length equals 16 residues. This CDR3 is CASSFGELLNTGELFF. CDR3 nucleotide sequence: TGTGCCAGCAGCTTCGGGGAACTTCTTAACACCGGGGAGCTGTTTTTT.

This sequence joins TRBV5-1 and TRBJ1-2, with 9 bases lining up with TRBD1. Germline V lookup: CDR1 SGHRS, CDR2 YFSETQ. This CDR3 contains 14 residues. The trim removed 3 bases at V and 6 bases at J, leaving 6 bases unmatched. The CDR3 sequence: CASSWTGDHDGYTF. DNA for the CDR3: TGCGCCAGCAGCTGGACAGGGGATCACGATGGCTACACCTTC.

The V gene is TRBV7-9, the J gene TRBJ2-3; 7 nucleotides match TRBD1. After removal of 4 bases from V and 2 bases from J, the junction contained 12 bases not matched to a gene. Looked up from germline, CDR1 is SEHNR and CDR2 is FQNEAQ (reference sequence). The CDR3 runs to 17 residues. CDR3 sequence (DNA): TGTGCCAGCAGCTCAAACCGGGACAGCGCTTACACAGATACGCAGTATTTT. Its protein product is CASSSNRDSAYTDTQYF.

The chain joins TRBV7-2 to TRBJ2-5; tentatively, D is TRBD1 (7 bases). Trimming stripped 4 bases from V and 3 bases from J, with 18 bases between. The CDR3 covers 16 residues. CDR1 is SGHTA, CDR2 FQGNSA, per germline. CDR3 sequence reads: CASSWTGLGGKETQYF. The CDR3 coding sequence is TGTGCCAGCAGCTGGACAGGTTTGGGGGGAAAAGAGACCCAGTACTTC.

The chain recombines TRBV11-3 with TRBJ2-2; tentative D call: TRBD2 (7 bases). CDR1 and CDR2 from the germline V gene are SGHNT and YENEEA. The CDR3 covers 17 residues. Trimming pared 4 bases from V and 4 bases from J, leaving 19 bases between. CDR3 region: CASSSGGPGPSTGELFF. The DNA for the CDR3 is TGTGCCAGCAGCTCGGGGGGCCCGGGACCATCCACCGGGGAGCTGTTTTTT. The full variable domain, with the rest looked up from reference TRBV11-3 and TRBJ2-2, is EAGVVQSPRYKIIEKKQPVAFWCNPISGHNTLYWYLQNLGQGPELLIRYENEEAVDDSQLPKDRFSAERLKGVDSTLKIQPAELGDSAVYLCASSSGGPGPSTGELFFGEGSRLTVL.